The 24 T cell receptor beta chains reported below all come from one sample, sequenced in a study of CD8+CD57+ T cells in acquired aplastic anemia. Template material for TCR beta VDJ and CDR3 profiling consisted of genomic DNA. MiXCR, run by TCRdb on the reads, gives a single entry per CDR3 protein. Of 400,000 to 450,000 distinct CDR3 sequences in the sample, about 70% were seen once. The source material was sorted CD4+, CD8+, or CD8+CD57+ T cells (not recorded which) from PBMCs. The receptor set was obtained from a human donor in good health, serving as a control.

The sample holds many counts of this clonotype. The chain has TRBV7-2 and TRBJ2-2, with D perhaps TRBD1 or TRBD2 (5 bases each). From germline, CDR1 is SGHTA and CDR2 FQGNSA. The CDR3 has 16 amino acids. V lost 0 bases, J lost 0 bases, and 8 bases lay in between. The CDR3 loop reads CASSLAGVTNTGELFF. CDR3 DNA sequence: TGTGCCAGCAGCTTAGCGGGGGTTACGAACACCGGGGAGCTGTTTTTT. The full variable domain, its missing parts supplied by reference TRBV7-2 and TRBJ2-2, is GAGVSQSPSNKVTEKGKDVELRCDPISGHTALYWYRQSLGQGLEFLIYFQGNSAPDKSGLPSDRFSAERTGGSVSTLTIQRTQQEDSAVYLCASSLAGVTNTGELFFGEGSRLTVL.

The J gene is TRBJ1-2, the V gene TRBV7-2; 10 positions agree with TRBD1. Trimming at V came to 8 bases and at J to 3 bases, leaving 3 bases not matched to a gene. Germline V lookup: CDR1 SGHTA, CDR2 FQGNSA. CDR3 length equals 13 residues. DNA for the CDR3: TGTGCCAGCGGGGACAGGGGCTACTATGGCTACACCTTC. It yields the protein CASGDRGYYGYTF.

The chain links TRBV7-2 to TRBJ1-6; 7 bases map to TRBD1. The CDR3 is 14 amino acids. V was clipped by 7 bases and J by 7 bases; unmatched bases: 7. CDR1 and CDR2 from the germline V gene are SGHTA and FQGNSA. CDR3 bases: TGTGCCAGCACCCGACAGGGAAAAAATTCACCCCTCCACTTT. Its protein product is CASTRQGKNSPLHF.

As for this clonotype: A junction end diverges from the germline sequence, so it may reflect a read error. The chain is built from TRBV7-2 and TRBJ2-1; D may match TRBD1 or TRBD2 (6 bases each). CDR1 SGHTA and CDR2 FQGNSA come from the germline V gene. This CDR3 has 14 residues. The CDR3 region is CASSPTGGYNGQSF. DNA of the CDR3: TGTGCCAGTAGCCCGACCGGGGGCTACAATGGGCAGTCCTTC.

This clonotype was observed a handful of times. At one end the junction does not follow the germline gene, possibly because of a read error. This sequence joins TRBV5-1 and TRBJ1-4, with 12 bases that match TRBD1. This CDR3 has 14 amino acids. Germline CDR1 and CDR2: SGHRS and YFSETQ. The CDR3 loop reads CASSYGTGGEELLF. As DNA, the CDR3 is TGCGCCAGCAGCTACGGGACAGGGGGCGAAGAACTGCTTTTT.

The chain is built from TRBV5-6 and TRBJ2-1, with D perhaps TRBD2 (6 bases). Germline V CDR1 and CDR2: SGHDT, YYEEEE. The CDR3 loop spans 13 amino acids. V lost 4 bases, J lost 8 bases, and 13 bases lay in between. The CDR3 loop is CASSPGVGDEQFF. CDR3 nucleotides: TGTGCCAGCAGCCCGGGGGTGGGGGATGAGCAGTTCTTC.

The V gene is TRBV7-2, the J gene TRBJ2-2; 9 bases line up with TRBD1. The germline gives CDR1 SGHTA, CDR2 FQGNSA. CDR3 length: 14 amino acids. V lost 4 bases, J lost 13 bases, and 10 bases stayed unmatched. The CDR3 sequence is CASSSDRGPRLLFF. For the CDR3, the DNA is TGTGCCAGCAGCTCGGACAGGGGCCCACGACTGCTGTTTTTT.

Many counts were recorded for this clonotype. In DNA, the CDR3 is TGTGCCAGCAGTCGCCCTGGACAGATAACTGAAGCTTTCTTT. Residues: CASSRPGQITEAFF. The genes are TRBV6-5 and TRBJ1-1, with D perhaps matching TRBD1 (6 bases). This CDR3 contains 14 residues. Trimming removed 5 bases at V and 5 bases at J, with 15 bases between. Germline-derived CDR1 and CDR2 are MNHEY and SVGAGI.

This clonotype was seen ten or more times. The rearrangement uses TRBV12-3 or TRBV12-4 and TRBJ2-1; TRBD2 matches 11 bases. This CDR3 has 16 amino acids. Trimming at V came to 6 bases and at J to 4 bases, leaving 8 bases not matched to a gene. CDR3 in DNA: TGTGCCAGCAGGCCATCGACTAGCGGGGAATACAATGAGCAGTTCTTC. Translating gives CASRPSTSGEYNEQFF.

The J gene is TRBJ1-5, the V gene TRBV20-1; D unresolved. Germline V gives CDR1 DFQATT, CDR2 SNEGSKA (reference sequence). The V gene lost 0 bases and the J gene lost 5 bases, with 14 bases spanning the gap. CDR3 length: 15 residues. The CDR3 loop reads CSARDPTFVHQPQHF. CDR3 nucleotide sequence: TGCAGTGCTAGAGATCCTACATTCGTCCATCAGCCCCAGCATTTT.

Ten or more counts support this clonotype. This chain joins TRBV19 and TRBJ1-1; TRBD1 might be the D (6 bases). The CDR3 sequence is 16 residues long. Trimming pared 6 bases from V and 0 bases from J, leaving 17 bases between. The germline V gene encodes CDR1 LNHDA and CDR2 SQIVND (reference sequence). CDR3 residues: CASRTYGQLLNTEAFF. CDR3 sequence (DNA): TGTGCCAGTAGGACCTATGGACAGCTATTGAACACTGAAGCTTTCTTT.

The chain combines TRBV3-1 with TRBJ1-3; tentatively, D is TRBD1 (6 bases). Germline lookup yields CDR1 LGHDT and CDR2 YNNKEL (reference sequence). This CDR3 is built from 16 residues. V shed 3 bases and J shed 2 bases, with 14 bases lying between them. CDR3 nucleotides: TGTGCCAGCAGCCACGATTACAGGGTTGCTGGAAACACCATATATTTT. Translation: CASSHDYRVAGNTIYF. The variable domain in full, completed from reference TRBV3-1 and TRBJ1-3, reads DTAVSQTPKYLVTQMGNDKSIKCEQNLGHDTMYWYKQDSKKFLKIMFSYNNKELIINETVPNRFSPKSPDKAHLNLHINSLELGDSAVYFCASSHDYRVAGNTIYFGEGSWLTVV.

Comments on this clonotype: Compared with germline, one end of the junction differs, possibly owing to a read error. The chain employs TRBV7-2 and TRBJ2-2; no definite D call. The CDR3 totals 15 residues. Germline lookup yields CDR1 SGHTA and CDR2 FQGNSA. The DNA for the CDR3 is TGTGCCAGCAGCTTAGTACCGCCCAATCAGCCCCAGCATCTTTTT. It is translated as CASSLVPPNQPQHLF.

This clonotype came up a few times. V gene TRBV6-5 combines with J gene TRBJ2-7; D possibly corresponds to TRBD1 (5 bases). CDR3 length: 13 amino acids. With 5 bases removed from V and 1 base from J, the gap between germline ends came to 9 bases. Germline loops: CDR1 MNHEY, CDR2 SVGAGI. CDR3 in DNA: TGTGCCAGCAGTGACAGACAGTCCTACGAGCAGTACTTC. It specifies CASSDRQSYEQYF.

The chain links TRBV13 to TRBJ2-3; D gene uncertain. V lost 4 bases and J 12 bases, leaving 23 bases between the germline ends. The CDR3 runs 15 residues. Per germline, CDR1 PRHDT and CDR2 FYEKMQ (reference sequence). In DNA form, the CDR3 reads TGTGCCAGCAGCTCCTGGACGGGCGCAACAGACCCACAGTATTTT. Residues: CASSSWTGATDPQYF.

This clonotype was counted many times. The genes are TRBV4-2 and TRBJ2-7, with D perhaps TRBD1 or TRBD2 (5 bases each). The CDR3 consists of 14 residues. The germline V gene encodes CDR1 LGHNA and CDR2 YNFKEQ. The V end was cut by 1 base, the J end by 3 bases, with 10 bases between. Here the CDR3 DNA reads TGTGCCAGCAGCCAAGTGGGGGATGTCTACGAGCAGTACTTC. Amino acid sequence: CASSQVGDVYEQYF.

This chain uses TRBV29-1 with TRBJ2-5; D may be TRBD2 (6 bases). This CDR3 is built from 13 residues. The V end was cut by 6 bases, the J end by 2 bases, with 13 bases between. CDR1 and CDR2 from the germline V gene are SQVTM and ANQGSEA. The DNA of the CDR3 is TGCAGCGTCGGCGGGACGGAGCAAGAGACCCAGTACTTC. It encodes CSVGGTEQETQYF.

CDR3 loop: CASSPRRVADTQYF. CDR3 nucleotides: TGTGCCAGCAGCCCCCGGAGGGTCGCAGATACGCAGTATTTT. The chain is built from TRBV12-3 or TRBV12-4 and TRBJ2-3, with D perhaps TRBD2 (6 bases). This CDR3 region has 14 residues. Trimming removed 6 bases at V and 4 bases at J, with 14 bases between.

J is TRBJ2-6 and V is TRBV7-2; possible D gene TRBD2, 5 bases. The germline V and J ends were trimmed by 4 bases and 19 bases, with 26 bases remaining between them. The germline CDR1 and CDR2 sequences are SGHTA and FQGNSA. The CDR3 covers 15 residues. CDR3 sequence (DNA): TGTGCCAGCAGCTCGGCTACGAACACCGGGGAGCTGCTTACTTTC. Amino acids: CASSSATNTGELLTF. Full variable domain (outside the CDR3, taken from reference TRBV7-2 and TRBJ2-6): GAGVSQSPSNKVTEKGKDVELRCDPISGHTALYWYRQSLGQGLEFLIYFQGNSAPDKSGLPSDRFSAERTGGSVSTLTIQRTQQEDSAVYLCASSSATNTGELLTFGAGSRLTVL.

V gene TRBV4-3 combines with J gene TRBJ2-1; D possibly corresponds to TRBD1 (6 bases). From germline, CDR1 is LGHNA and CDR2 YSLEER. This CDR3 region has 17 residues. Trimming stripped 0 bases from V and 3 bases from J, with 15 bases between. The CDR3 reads CASSQEGSRGFYNEQFF. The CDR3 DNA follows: TGCGCCAGCAGCCAAGAGGGGAGCAGGGGATTCTACAATGAGCAGTTCTTC.

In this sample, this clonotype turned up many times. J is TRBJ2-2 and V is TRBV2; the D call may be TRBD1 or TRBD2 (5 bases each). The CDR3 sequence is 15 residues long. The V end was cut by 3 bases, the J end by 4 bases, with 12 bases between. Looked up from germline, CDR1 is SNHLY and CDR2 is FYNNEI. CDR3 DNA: TGTGCCAGCAGTGAGGGACCGTCGGGCACCGGGGAGCTGTTTTTT. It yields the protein CASSEGPSGTGELFF.

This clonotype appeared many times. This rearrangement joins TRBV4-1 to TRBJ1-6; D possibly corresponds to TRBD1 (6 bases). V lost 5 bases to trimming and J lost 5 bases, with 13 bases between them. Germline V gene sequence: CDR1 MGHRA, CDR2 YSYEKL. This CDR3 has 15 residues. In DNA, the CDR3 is TGCGCCAGCAGCGCCAGGGGCCCTCATAATTCACCCCTCCACTTT. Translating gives CASSARGPHNSPLHF.

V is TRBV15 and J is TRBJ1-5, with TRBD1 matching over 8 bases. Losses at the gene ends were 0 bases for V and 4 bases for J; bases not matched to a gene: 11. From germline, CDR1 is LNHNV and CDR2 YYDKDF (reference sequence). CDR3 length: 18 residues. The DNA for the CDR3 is TGTGCCACCAGCAGAGATGGACAGGGAGGGGAGACGAATCAGCCCCAGCATTTT. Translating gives CATSRDGQGGETNQPQHF.

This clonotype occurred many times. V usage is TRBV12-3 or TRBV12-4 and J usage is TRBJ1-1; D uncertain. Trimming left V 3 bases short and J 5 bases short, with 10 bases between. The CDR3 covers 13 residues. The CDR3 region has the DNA TGTGCCAGCAGTTTGGTGGTAGGGACTGAAGCTTTCTTT. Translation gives CASSLVVGTEAFF.